This is a list of T cell receptor beta chains from one sample in a study of vaccination and CD4 T cells after COVID-19. Each CDR3 protein is one row after TCRdb ran MiXCR on the PCR reads. There are about 20,000 distinct CDR3 sequences in the sample; 66% occur only once, and 3% to 4% lies in the top ten. The antigens these receptors bind are not known. The sample was CD4+ T cells from blood, cultured in vitro. Every receptor here comes from a human donor who had recovered from COVID-19. CDR3s include the opening cysteine and the closing phenylalanine or tryptophan. Fields, in order: CDR3 protein, V gene, J gene, D gene. D genes are given only for firm matches.

CDR3 protein: CASSRGQGLYGYTF
V gene: TRBV18
J gene: TRBJ1-2
D gene: TRBD1

CDR3 protein: CASIKPGQGPENTIYF
V gene: TRBV27
J gene: TRBJ1-3
D gene: TRBD1

CDR3 protein: CASSQDRVGQPQHF
V gene: TRBV12-3/TRBV12-4
J gene: TRBJ1-5
D gene: TRBD1

CDR3 protein: CSASTRIGDQPQHF
V gene: TRBV20-1
J gene: TRBJ1-5
D gene: .

CDR3 protein: CSARRTSGDLTEQYF
V gene: TRBV20-1
J gene: .
D gene: TRBD2

CDR3 protein: CSVASETYNSPLHF
V gene: TRBV29-1
J gene: TRBJ1-6
D gene: .

CDR3 protein: CASNPGTGMVETAEAFF
V gene: TRBV2
J gene: TRBJ1-1
D gene: TRBD1

CDR3 protein: CASSGTGKFYGYTF
V gene: TRBV2
J gene: TRBJ1-2
D gene: TRBD1

CDR3 protein: CASSIGPGWAYGYTF
V gene: TRBV19
J gene: TRBJ1-2
D gene: .

CDR3 protein: CASSLDFSIQYF
V gene: TRBV11-3
J gene: TRBJ2-4
D gene: .

CDR3 protein: CASSLLAGLSNQPQHF
V gene: TRBV28
J gene: TRBJ1-5
D gene: .

CDR3 protein: CASSPGGYGYTF
V gene: TRBV6-2/TRBV6-3
J gene: TRBJ1-2
D gene: .

CDR3 protein: CATMIADTQYF
V gene: TRBV15
J gene: TRBJ2-3
D gene: .

CDR3 protein: CSVGGMDGYTF
V gene: TRBV29-1
J gene: TRBJ1-2
D gene: .

CDR3 protein: CASSIRGAGGGELFF
V gene: TRBV19
J gene: TRBJ2-2
D gene: .

CDR3 protein: CASRTWMGGRTEAFF
V gene: TRBV12-3/TRBV12-4
J gene: TRBJ1-1
D gene: .

CDR3 protein: CASSLGTGGYTF
V gene: TRBV7-2
J gene: TRBJ1-2
D gene: TRBD1

CDR3 protein: CSAFGQGNQPQHF
V gene: TRBV20-1
J gene: TRBJ1-5
D gene: TRBD1

CDR3 protein: CASSFIAGAKDTQYF
V gene: TRBV6-4
J gene: TRBJ2-3
D gene: TRBD2

CDR3 protein: CAWKESPANTEAFF
V gene: TRBV30
J gene: TRBJ1-1
D gene: .

CDR3 protein: CASSSTGRRNQPQHF
V gene: TRBV7-2
J gene: TRBJ1-5
D gene: .

CDR3 protein: CSASGGEPQHF
V gene: TRBV20-1
J gene: TRBJ1-5
D gene: .

CDR3 protein: CSVGGPHTIYF
V gene: TRBV20-1
J gene: TRBJ1-3
D gene: .

CDR3 protein: CSASFAGGEAFF
V gene: TRBV20-1
J gene: TRBJ1-1
D gene: .

CDR3 protein: CASSSPTGAGNTIYF
V gene: TRBV11-3
J gene: TRBJ1-3
D gene: TRBD1

CDR3 protein: CASSIVGTLNYGYTF
V gene: TRBV19
J gene: TRBJ1-2
D gene: .

CDR3 protein: CASSPRDITEAFF
V gene: TRBV27
J gene: TRBJ1-1
D gene: .

CDR3 protein: CASSLSRGGNYGYTF
V gene: TRBV27
J gene: TRBJ1-2
D gene: .

CDR3 protein: CASSSRQGNGNTIYF
V gene: TRBV6-1
J gene: TRBJ1-3
D gene: TRBD1

CDR3 protein: CASSRLGTIGYYTGELFF
V gene: TRBV5-8
J gene: TRBJ2-2
D gene: .